The T cell receptor beta chain under discussion was sequenced for a study of shared T cell receptors in the human thymus. The method was immunoSEQ multiplex PCR; TCRdb's version includes in-frame clones alone and lacks a portion of them. The sample includes some 640,000 clones, 87% of them seen just once. V was trimmed by 1 base and J by 2 bases, leaving 19 bases between them. Per the germline V gene, CDR1 is SGHVS and CDR2 is FNYEAQ. There are 18 residues in the CDR3. These same data were also listed under a study on human thymus T cells.

The specimen sequenced was thymocytes. This chain joins TRBV7-6 and TRBJ2-3, with a tentative D call TRBD2 (5 bases). This TCR came from a boy under two years old with a congenital heart defect. CDR3 sequence reads: CASSLVPDFRQSTDTQYF. CDR3 DNA: TGTGCCAGCAGCTTAGTACCGGACTTTCGCCAATCCACAGATACGCAGTATTTT. Full variable domain (remainder filled in from reference TRBV7-6 and TRBJ2-3): GAGVSQSPRYKVTKRGQDVALRCDPISGHVSLYWYRQALGQGPEFLTYFNYEAQQDKSGLPNDRFSAERPEGSISTLTIQRTEQRDSAMYRCASSLVPDFRQSTDTQYFGPGTRLTVL.